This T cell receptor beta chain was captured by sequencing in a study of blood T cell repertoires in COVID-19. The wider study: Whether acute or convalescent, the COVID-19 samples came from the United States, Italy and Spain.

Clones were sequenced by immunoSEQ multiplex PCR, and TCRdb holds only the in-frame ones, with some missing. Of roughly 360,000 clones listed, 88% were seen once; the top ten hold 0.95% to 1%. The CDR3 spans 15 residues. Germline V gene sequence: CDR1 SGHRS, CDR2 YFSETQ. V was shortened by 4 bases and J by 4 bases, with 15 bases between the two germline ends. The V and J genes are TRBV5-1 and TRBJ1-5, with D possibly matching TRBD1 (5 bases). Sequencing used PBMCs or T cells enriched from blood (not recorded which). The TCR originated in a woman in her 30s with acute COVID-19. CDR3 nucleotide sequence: TGCGCCAGCAGCCTGTCGGGGGATGGAAATCAGCCCCAGCATTTT. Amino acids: CASSLSGDGNQPQHF.